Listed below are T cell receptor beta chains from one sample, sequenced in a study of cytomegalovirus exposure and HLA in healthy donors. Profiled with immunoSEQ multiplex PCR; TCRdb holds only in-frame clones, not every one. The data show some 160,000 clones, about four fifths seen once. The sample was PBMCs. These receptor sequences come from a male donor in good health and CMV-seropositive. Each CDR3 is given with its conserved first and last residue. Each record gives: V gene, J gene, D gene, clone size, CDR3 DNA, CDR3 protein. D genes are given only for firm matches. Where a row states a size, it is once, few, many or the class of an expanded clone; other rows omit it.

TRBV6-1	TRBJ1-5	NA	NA	TGTGCCAGCAGAGTCGGGGTAAATCAGCCCCAGCATTTT	CASRVGVNQPQHF
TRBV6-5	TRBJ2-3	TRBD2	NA	TGTGGCACCAGGCTAGCGGCCACAGATACGCAGTATTTT	CGTRLAATDTQYF
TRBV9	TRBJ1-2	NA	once	TGTGCCAGCAGCGTAGGGGGGGTCCATGGCTACACCTTC	CASSVGGVHGYTF
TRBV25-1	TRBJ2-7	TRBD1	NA	TGTGCCAGCAGTGAACTCATGGGACAGGGTGGGTACGAGCAGTACTTC	CASSELMGQGGYEQYF
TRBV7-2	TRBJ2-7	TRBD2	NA	TGTGCCAGCAGCACCCGGACTAGCGGGGGGAACGAGCAGTACTTC	CASSTRTSGGNEQYF
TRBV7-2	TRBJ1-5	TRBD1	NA	TGTGCCAGCAGCTTAGGTGGGACAGGGGGCTATCAGCCCCAGCATTTT	CASSLGGTGGYQPQHF
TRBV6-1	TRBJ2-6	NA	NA	TGTGCCAGCAGTGTAAACAGGTCCCCTGGGGCCAACGGCCTGACTTTC	CASSVNRSPGANGLTF
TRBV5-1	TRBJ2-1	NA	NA	TGCGCCAGCAGCTTGGCGCCGGGATTTGAGCAGTTCTTC	CASSLAPGFEQFF
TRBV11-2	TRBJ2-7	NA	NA	TGTGCCAGCAGCTTATATACTAGCGAGCAGTACTTC	CASSLYTSEQYF
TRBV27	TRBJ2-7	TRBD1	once	TGTGCCAGCAAAACGACAGGGGGGTACGAGCAGTACTTC	CASKTTGGYEQYF
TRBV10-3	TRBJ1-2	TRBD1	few	TGTGCCATCAACCTACAGGGGAAGGATGATGGCTACACCTTC	CAINLQGKDDGYTF
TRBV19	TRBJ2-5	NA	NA	TGTGCCAGTAGTATGGGTAGGGGGGGGATAGGAGAGACCCAGTACTTC	CASSMGRGGIGETQYF
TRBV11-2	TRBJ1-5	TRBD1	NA	TGTGCCAGCACCCTCCTAACAGGGGCCGTGGATAGCAATCAGCCCCAGCATTTT	CASTLLTGAVDSNQPQHF
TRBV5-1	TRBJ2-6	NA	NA	TGCGCCAGCAGCATCTCGTCCCGCTCTGGGGCCAACGTCCTGACTTTC	CASSISSRSGANVLTF
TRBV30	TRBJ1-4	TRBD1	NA	TGTGCCTGGAGTGTAGAGGGACAGGGGGTAAAACTGTTTTTT	CAWSVEGQGVKLFF
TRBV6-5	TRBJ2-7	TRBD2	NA	TGTGCCAGCAGTTACTCGCAAAGCGGGAGTACCTACGAGCAGTACTTC	CASSYSQSGSTYEQYF
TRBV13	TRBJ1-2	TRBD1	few	TGTGCCAGCAGCTTAAGGCGGCAGGGGGCGCAGGTTTATGGCTACACCTTC	CASSLRRQGAQVYGYTF
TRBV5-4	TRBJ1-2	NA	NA	TGTGCCAGCAGCGCTAGGTCAGGGGAGAGCATCGGCTACACCTTC	CASSARSGESIGYTF
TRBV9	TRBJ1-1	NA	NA	TGTGCCAGCAGGGCCTCGGGAACAAACAAAGCTTTCTTT	CASRASGTNKAFF
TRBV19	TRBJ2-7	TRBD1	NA	TGTGCCAGTAGTACCCGGGACAGGGGGCTCTACGAGCAGTACTTC	CASSTRDRGLYEQYF
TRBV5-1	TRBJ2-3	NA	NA	TGCGCCAGCAGCTTAGGGGGGGCCTCGGCAGATACGCAGTATTTT	CASSLGGASADTQYF
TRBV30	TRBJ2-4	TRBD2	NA	TGTGCCTGGAGTGGGGCGGGAGGAGCGGCCAAAAACATTCAGTACTTC	CAWSGAGGAAKNIQYF
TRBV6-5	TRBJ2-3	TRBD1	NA	TGTGCCAGCAGTTCCGTGGACAGGGCTACGCAGTATTTT	CASSSVDRATQYF
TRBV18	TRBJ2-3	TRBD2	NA	TGTGCCAGCTCACTAAATGGACTAGCGGGTAGCACAGATACGCAGTATTTT	CASSLNGLAGSTDTQYF
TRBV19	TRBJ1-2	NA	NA	TGTGCCAGTAGTATAACGGTACAGAGCTATGGCTACACCTTC	CASSITVQSYGYTF
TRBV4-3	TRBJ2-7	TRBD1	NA	TGCGCCAGCAGCCAAGATCCGGGACAGCCGGCCTACGAGCAGTATTTC	CASSQDPGQPAYEQYF
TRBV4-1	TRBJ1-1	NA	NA	TGCGCCAGCAGCCAAGCCCCATTGAGCGGCGCTTTCTTT	CASSQAPLSGAFF
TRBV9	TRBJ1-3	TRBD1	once	TGTGCCAGCAGCGCCTCCGGGGACAGTGGAAACACCATATATTTT	CASSASGDSGNTIYF
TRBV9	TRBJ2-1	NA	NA	TGTGCCAGCAGCGTAGAGCTTGAAAGCTCCTACAATGAGCAGTTCTTC	CASSVELESSYNEQFF
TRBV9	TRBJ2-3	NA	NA	TGTGCCAGCAGCGCCCGGGCGGGGATCACAGATACGCAGTATTTT	CASSARAGITDTQYF
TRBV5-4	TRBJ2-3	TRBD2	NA	TGTGCCAGCAGCAACGGACTAGCGTACACAGATACGCAGTATTTT	CASSNGLAYTDTQYF
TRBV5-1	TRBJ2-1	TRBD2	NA	TGCGCCAGCAGCCATGGACTAGCGGGAGGGCTTAGCTCCTACAATGAGCAGTTCTTC	CASSHGLAGGLSSYNEQFF
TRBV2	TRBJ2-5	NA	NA	TGTGCCAGCAGCTTCAGGTGGGGCGAAGAGACCCAGTACTTC	CASSFRWGEETQYF
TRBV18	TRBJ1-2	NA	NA	TGTGCCAGCTCACCATTACAGGGAGACTATGGCTACACCTTC	CASSPLQGDYGYTF
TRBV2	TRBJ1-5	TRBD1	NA	TGTGCCAGTACTGGGGGGACAGGGGGCGATCGGAGCAATCAGCCCCAGCATTTT	CASTGGTGGDRSNQPQHF
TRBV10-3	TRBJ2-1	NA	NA	TGTGCCATCAGCGTCGGAGGCTACAATGAGCAGTTCTTC	CAISVGGYNEQFF
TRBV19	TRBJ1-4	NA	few	TGTGCCAGTAGTATCGGCGGGGGAAAACTGTTTTTT	CASSIGGGKLFF
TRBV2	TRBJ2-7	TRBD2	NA	TGTGCCACCCGAAGGACTAGCGGGAGTTACTCCTACGAGCAGTACTTC	CATRRTSGSYSYEQYF
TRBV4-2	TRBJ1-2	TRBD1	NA	TGTGCCAGCAACATCCAGGGGGCTTATGGCTACACCTTC	CASNIQGAYGYTF
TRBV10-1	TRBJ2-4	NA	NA	TGCGCCAGCAGTGAGTTTCAGGGAAACATTCAGTACTTC	CASSEFQGNIQYF
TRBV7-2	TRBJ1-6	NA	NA	TGTGCCAGCAGCTTACGAGCGGGCGCGAATAGGCCCCTCCACTTT	CASSLRAGANRPLHF
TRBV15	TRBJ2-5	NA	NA	TGTGCCACCAGCAGAATAGCGGAGACCCAGTACTTC	CATSRIAETQYF
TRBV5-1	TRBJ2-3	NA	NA	TGCGCCAGCAGCAAGACAAACACTGGCACAGATACGCAGTATTTT	CASSKTNTGTDTQYF
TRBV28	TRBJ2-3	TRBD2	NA	TGTGCCAGCAGTTTATCTAGCGGAAGCACAGATACGCAGTATTTT	CASSLSSGSTDTQYF
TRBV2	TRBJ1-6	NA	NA	TGTGCCAGCAGCCTGGGGGGAATTGGCTCCTATAATTCACCCCTCCACTTT	CASSLGGIGSYNSPLHF
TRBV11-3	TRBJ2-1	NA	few	TGTGCCAGCAGCCAGACATTGGACAATGAGCAGTTCTTC	CASSQTLDNEQFF
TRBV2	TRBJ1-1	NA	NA	TGTGCCAGCAGTGCCGAGGTGTTGAACACTGAAGCTTTCTTT	CASSAEVLNTEAFF
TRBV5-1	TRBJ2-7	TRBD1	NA	TGCGCCAGCAGCTTGGTCGGGACAGGATGGGGCAGGAACGAGCAGTACTTC	CASSLVGTGWGRNEQYF
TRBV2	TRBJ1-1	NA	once	TGTGCCAGCCAACAGGGTCCTGAAGCTTTCTTT	CASQQGPEAFF
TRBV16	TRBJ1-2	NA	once	TGTGCCAGCAGCCAATGGGCCAAGGGGGCTAACTATGGCTACACCTTC	CASSQWAKGANYGYTF
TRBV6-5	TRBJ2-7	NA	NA	TGTGCCAGCAGTTACAGTACGGGACACAGCGAGCAGTACTTC	CASSYSTGHSEQYF
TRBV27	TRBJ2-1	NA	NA	TGTGCCAGCAGTTTGGGACCCGGGGGTGAGCAGTTCTTC	CASSLGPGGEQFF
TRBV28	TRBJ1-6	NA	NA	TGTGCCAGCAGTTTTGGGGCCCCCAATTCACCCCTCCACTTT	CASSFGAPNSPLHF
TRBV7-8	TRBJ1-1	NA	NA	TGTGCCAGCAGCCCCTTTAGCGAAGCTTTCTTT	CASSPFSEAFF